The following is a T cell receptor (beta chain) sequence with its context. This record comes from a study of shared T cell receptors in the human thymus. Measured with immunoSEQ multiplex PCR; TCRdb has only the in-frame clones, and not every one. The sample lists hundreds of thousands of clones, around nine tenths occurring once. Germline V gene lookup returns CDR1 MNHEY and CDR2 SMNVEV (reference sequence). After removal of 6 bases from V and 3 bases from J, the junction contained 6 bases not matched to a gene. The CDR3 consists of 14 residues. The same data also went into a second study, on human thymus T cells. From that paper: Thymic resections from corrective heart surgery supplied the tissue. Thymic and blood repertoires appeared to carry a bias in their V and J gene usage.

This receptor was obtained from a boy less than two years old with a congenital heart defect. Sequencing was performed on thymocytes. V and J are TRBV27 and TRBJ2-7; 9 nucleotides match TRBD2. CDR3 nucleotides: TGTGCCAGCAGCCATAGCGGGAGAAACTACGAGCAGTACTTC. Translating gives CASSHSGRNYEQYF.